The 10 T cell receptor beta chains given below trace back to one sample, sequenced in a study of T cells after yellow fever vaccination. TCRdb used MiXCR to reprocess the 5' RACE reads, holding one entry per CDR3 protein. This table holds about 350,000 distinct CDR3 sequences, around 12% found once. The sequences come from CD4+ T cells sorted from PBMCs, collected 15 days after the yellow fever booster vaccination. The receptors shown here come from a man aged 18 to 29 who received the YFV17D yellow fever vaccine.

The chain employs TRBV5-6 and TRBJ2-5; D is unclear. This CDR3 contains 13 residues. Germline assignment: CDR1 SGHDT and CDR2 YYEEEE. Trimming pared 5 bases from V and 0 bases from J, leaving 8 bases between. CDR3 nucleotides: TGTGCCAGCAGGTTATGGTACCAAGAGACCCAGTACTTC. Protein sequence: CASRLWYQETQYF.

The chain is built from TRBV5-1 and TRBJ2-3; TRBD2 agrees at 10 bases. The V and J ends lost 2 bases and 0 bases, in that order; junction bases with no gene match: 9. The CDR3 runs to 18 residues. The V gene's germline CDR1 is SGHRS and CDR2 YFSETQ. The DNA for the CDR3 is TGCGCCAGCAGCTTTGGGTCTAGCGGGGGACTAAGCACAGATACGCAGTATTTT. Amino acids: CASSFGSSGGLSTDTQYF.

There are a few counts of this clonotype. The V gene is TRBV4-1, the J gene TRBJ1-1, with TRBD1 matching 10 bases. CDR3 size: 15 residues. The V segment lost 1 base and the J segment 5 bases; nucleotides outside the gene matches: 4. The germline CDR1 and CDR2 sequences are MGHRA and YSYEKL. CDR3 protein: CASSQADRGFTEAFF. CDR3 DNA sequence: TGCGCCAGCAGCCAAGCGGACAGGGGGTTTACTGAAGCTTTCTTT.

This chain uses TRBV2 with TRBJ2-7, with D tentatively TRBD1 (6 bases). The germline gives CDR1 SNHLY, CDR2 FYNNEI. The CDR3 extends over 17 amino acids. The germline V and J ends were trimmed by 10 bases and 0 bases, with 25 bases remaining between them. CDR3 sequence (DNA): TGTGCCATCCTAATTTTCTTCAGAAGGGGGTGCTCCTACGAGCAGTACGTC. Translated: CAILIFFRRGCSYEQYV.

This clonotype was seen a handful of times. The chain combines TRBV6-2 or TRBV6-3 with TRBJ2-2; no clear D gene. The CDR3 is 16 amino acids. Germline values: CDR1 MNHEY, CDR2 SVGEGT. V was cut by 5 bases and J by 4 bases, with 17 bases left in between. This chain's CDR3 is CASSPHYDTITGELFF. In nucleotides, the CDR3 is TGTGCCAGCAGTCCACATTACGACACGATCACCGGGGAGCTGTTTTTT.

The chain recombines TRBV2 with TRBJ2-6; maybe TRBD1 (6 bases). CDR3 length: 13 residues. Germline V gene data show CDR1 as SNHLY and CDR2 as FYNNEI. Trimming removed 2 bases from V and 10 bases from J, with 9 bases in between. CDR3 sequence (DNA): TGTGCCAGCAGTGAACTACAGGGAAACGTCCTGACTTTC. Residues: CASSELQGNVLTF.

This clonotype has just a few counts. The V call is TRBV29-1, the J call TRBJ1-2; TRBD1 matches 12 bases. In germline, CDR1 is SQVTM, CDR2 ANQGSEA. Trimming removed 6 bases from V and 8 bases from J; junction bases left unmatched: 4. The CDR3 loop spans 12 amino acids. The CDR3 DNA reads TGCAGCGTGGGACAGGGGGCAGAAGGCTACACCTTC. Its translation: CSVGQGAEGYTF. Using reference TRBV29-1 and TRBJ1-2 for the parts outside the CDR3, the full variable domain is SAVISQKPSRDICQRGTSLTIQCQVDSQVTMMFWYRQQPGQSLTLIATANQGSEATYESGFVIDKFPISRPNLTFSTLTVSNMSPEDSSIYLCSVGQGAEGYTFGSGTRLTVV.

V is TRBV20-1 and J is TRBJ1-2; 9 positions agree with TRBD1. Germline V gives CDR1 DFQATT, CDR2 SNEGSKA (reference sequence). CDR3 length: 14 amino acids. The CDR3 reads CRIQGALSHYGYTF. CDR3 bases: TGCAGAATACAGGGGGCGCTATCCCACTATGGCTACACCTTC.

The chain employs TRBV3-1 and TRBJ2-2; TRBD2 might be the D (6 bases). This CDR3 region has 16 residues. In germline, CDR1 is LGHDT, CDR2 YNNKEL (reference sequence). Deletions cut 2 bases from V and 7 bases from J, with 17 bases between. CDR3 DNA sequence: TGTGCCAGCAGCCAACTCCCCGGTGGAGGGAACGGGGAGCTGTTTTTT. This encodes CASSQLPGGGNGELFF.

This clonotype was counted only a few times. The V call is TRBV18, the J call TRBJ2-1, with 7 bases aligning to TRBD1. In germline, CDR1 is KGHSH, CDR2 LQKENI. The CDR3 length is 12 residues. Unmatched junction bases numbered 5, after V lost 6 bases and J lost 9 bases. The CDR3 nucleotides are TGTGCCAGCTCTCAACAGGGGTTTGAGCAGTTCTTC. Translated: CASSQQGFEQFF.